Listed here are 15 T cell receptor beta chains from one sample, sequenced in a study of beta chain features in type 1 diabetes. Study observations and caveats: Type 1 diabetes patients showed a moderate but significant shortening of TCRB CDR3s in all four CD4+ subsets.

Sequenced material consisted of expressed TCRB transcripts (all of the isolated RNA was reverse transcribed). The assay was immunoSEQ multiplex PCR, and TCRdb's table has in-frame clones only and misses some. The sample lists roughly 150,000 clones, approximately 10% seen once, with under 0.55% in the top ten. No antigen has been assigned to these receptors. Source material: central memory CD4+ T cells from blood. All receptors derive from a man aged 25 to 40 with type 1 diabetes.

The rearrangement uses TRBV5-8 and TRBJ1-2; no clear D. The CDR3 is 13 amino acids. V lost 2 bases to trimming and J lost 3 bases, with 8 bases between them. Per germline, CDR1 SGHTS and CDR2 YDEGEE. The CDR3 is CASSFTGDYGYTF. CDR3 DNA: TGTGCCAGCAGCTTCACTGGAGACTATGGCTACACCTTC. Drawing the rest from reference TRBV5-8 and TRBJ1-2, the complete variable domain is EAGVTQSPTHLIKTRGQQATLRCSPISGHTSVYWYQQALGLGLQFLLWYDEGEERNRGNFPPRFSGRQFPNYSSELNVNALELEDSALYLCASSFTGDYGYTFGSGTRLTVV.

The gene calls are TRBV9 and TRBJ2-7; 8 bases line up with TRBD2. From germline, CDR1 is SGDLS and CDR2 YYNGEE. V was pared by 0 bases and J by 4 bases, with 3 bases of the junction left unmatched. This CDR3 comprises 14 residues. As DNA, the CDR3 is TGTGCCAGCAGCGTAGACGTAGCGGGATACGAGCAGTACTTC. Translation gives CASSVDVAGYEQYF.

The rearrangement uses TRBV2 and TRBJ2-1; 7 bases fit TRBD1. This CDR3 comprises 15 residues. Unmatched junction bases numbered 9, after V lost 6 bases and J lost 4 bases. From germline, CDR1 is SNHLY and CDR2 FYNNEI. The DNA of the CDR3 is TGTGCCAGCAGCCCAGGGCAGGGGGTGTACAATGAGCAGTTCTTC. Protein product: CASSPGQGVYNEQFF.

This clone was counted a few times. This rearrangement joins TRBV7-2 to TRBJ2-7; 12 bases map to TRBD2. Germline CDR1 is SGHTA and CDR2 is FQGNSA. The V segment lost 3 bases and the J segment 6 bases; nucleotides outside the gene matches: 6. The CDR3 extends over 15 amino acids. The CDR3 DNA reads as TGTGCCAGCAGCTTGTCTAGCGGGAGGGCTTCCGAGCAGTACTTC. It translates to CASSLSSGRASEQYF.

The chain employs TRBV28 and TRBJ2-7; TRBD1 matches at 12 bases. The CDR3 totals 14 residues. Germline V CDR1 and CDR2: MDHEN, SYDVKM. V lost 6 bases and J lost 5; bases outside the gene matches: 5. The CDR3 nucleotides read TGTGCCAGCAGGGGACAGGGGGCGAGACACGAGCAGTACTTC. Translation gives CASRGQGARHEQYF.

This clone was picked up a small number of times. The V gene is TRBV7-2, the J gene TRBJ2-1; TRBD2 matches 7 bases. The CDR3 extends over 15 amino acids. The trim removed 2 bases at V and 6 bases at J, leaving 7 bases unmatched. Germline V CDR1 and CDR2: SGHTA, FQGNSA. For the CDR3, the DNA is TGTGCCAGCAGCTTATCGATCGGGAGGAGCAATGAGCAGTTCTTC. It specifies CASSLSIGRSNEQFF. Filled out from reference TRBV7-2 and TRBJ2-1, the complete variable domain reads GAGVSQSPSNKVTEKGKDVELRCDPISGHTALYWYRQSLGQGLEFLIYFQGNSAPDKSGLPSDRFSAERTGGSVSTLTIQRTQQEDSAVYLCASSLSIGRSNEQFFGPGTRLTVL.

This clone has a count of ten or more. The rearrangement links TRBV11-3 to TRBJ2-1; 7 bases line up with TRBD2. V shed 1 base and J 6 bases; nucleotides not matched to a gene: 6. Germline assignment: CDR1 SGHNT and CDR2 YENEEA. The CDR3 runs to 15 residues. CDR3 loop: CASSLGREWGNEQFF. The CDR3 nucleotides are TGTGCCAGCAGCTTAGGGCGGGAGTGGGGCAATGAGCAGTTCTTC. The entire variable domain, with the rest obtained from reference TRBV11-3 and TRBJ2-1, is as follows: EAGVVQSPRYKIIEKKQPVAFWCNPISGHNTLYWYLQNLGQGPELLIRYENEEAVDDSQLPKDRFSAERLKGVDSTLKIQPAELGDSAVYLCASSLGREWGNEQFFGPGTRLTVL.

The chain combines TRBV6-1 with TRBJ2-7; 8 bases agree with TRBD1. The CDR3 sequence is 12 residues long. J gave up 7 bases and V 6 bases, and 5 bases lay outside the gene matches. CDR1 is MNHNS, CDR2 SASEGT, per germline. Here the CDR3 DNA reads TGTGCCAGCAGAGGACAGGGTAGGGAGCAGTACTTC. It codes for CASRGQGREQYF.

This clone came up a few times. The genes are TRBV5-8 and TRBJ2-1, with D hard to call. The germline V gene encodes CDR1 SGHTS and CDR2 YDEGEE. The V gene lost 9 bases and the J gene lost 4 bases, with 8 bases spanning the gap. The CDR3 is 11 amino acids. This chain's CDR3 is CATGLYNEQFF. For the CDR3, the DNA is TGTGCCACAGGCCTGTACAATGAGCAGTTCTTC.

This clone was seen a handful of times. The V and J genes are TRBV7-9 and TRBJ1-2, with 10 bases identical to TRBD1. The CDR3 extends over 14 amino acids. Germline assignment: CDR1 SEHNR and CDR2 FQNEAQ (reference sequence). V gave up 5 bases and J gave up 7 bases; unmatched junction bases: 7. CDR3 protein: CASSPTGGFGGYTF. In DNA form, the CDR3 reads TGTGCCAGCAGCCCGACAGGGGGCTTCGGTGGCTACACCTTC.

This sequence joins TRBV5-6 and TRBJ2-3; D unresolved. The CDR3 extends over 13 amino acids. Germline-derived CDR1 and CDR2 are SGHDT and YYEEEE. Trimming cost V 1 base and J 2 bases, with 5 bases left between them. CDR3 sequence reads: CASSLWATDTQYF. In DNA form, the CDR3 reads TGTGCCAGCAGCTTGTGGGCCACAGATACGCAGTATTTT.

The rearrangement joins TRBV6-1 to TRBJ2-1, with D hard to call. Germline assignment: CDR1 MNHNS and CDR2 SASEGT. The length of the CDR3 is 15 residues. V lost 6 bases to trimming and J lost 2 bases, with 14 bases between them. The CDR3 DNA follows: TGTGCCAGCAGGGCCGCCCAAGTGCCCTACAATGAGCAGTTCTTC. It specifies CASRAAQVPYNEQFF.

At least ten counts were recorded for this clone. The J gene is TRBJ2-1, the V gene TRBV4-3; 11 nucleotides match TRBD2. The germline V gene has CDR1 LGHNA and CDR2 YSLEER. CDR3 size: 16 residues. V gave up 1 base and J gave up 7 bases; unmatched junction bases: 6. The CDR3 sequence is CASSQATSGSGNEQFF. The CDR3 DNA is TGCGCCAGCAGCCAAGCTACTAGCGGGAGTGGAAATGAGCAGTTCTTC.

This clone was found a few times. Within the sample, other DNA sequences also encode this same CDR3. DNA for the CDR3: TGTGCCAGCAGCCTAAATGACAGGGGAGGTACTGAAGCTTTCTTT. Translated, it gives CASSLNDRGGTEAFF. The chain links TRBV7-2 to TRBJ1-1, with 8 bases lining up with TRBD1. There are 15 residues in the CDR3. With 5 bases clipped from V and 5 bases from J, the junction kept 10 bases outside the gene matches. Germline V gene data show CDR1 as SGHTA and CDR2 as FQGNSA.

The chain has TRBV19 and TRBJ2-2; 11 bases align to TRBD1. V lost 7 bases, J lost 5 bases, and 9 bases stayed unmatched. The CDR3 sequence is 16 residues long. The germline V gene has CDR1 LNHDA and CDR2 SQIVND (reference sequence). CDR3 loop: CASTTGQGARTGELFF. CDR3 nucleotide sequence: TGTGCCAGTACCACTGGACAGGGGGCGCGAACCGGGGAGCTGTTTTTT.